These T cell receptor beta chains were read from a single sample in a study of blood T cells in healthy people across ages. TCRdb itself ran the 5' RACE reads through MiXCR, one entry per CDR3 protein. The repertoire holds about 1.8 million distinct CDR3 sequences, about 49% seen once, with around 2.1% in the top ten. The material sequenced was blood. Source of these receptors: a woman aged 35 to 49 in good health. The CDR3 runs from the conserved cysteine through the conserved F or W. Fields, in order: J gene, V gene, clone size, D gene, CDR3 DNA, CDR3 protein. D genes are given only for firm matches. Clone size appears in some rows only: once, few, many, or a class for an expanded clone.

J: TRBJ2-1; V: TRBV9; size: .; D: TRBD2; DNA: TGTGCCAGCAGCCCCCGAGGACTAGCGGGGGAACTCTCCTACAATGAGCAGTTCTTC; CDR3: CASSPRGLAGELSYNEQFF
J: TRBJ2-3; V: TRBV15; size: .; D: .; DNA: TGTGCCACCAGCACCCCCCAGGGCAGACTAGGCACAGATACGCAGTATTTT; CDR3: CATSTPQGRLGTDTQYF
J: TRBJ1-1; V: TRBV20-1; size: .; D: .; DNA: TGCAGTGCTCCGACCGCCAGGAACACTGAAGCTTTCTTT; CDR3: CSAPTARNTEAFF
J: TRBJ2-1; V: TRBV7-3; size: .; D: .; DNA: TGTGCCAGCAGCGTAACTCCCCAGAATGAGCAGTTCTTC; CDR3: CASSVTPQNEQFF
J: TRBJ2-5; V: TRBV20-1; size: .; D: TRBD2; DNA: TGCAGTGCTAGTCGCCTCTCCTGGCGGGGGCAAGAGACCCAGTACTTC; CDR3: CSASRLSWRGQETQYF
J: TRBJ1-6; V: TRBV28; size: .; D: .; DNA: TGTGCCAGCAGTTTCCGGGACAACTATAATTCACCCCTCCACTTT; CDR3: CASSFRDNYNSPLHF
J: TRBJ1-2; V: TRBV3-1; size: .; D: .; DNA: TGTGCCAGCAGCCAAGGGACGGCGGGGGATGGCTACACCTTC; CDR3: CASSQGTAGDGYTF
J: TRBJ2-7; V: TRBV6-6; size: .; D: .; DNA: TGTGCCAGCAGCATAGGGGTCCGCGAGCAGTACTTC; CDR3: CASSIGVREQYF
J: TRBJ2-1; V: TRBV29-1; size: .; D: TRBD2; DNA: TGCGGCGTTGTTCTAGGAACTAGCGACAATGAGCAGTTCTTC; CDR3: CGVVLGTSDNEQFF
J: TRBJ2-5; V: TRBV4-3; size: .; D: TRBD2; DNA: TGCGCCAGCAGCCAAAAGGCTCAGCGGGAGGGGGGGGAGACCCAGTACTTC; CDR3: CASSQKAQREGGETQYF
J: TRBJ2-5; V: TRBV20-1; size: .; D: .; DNA: TGCAGTGCTAGAGAGTTCCAGGGGCAAGAGACCCAGTACTTC; CDR3: CSAREFQGQETQYF
J: TRBJ2-1; V: TRBV7-2; size: .; D: .; DNA: TGTGCCAGCAGCCCCCGTTTCCGGGCTGAAGAGCAGTTCTTC; CDR3: CASSPRFRAEEQFF
J: TRBJ1-3; V: TRBV6-5; size: .; D: TRBD1; DNA: TGTGCCAGCAGTTACTTTACAGGGGTAGTAAACACCATATATTTT; CDR3: CASSYFTGVVNTIYF
J: TRBJ1-2; V: TRBV11-2; size: .; D: .; DNA: TGTGCCAGCAGCTCCTTACGCGGCAGAGCTAACTATGGTTACACCTTC; CDR3: CASSSLRGRANYGYTF
J: TRBJ2-3; V: TRBV4-1; size: few; D: .; DNA: TGCGCCAGCAGCCGAGGGACGCAGCAAGATACGCAGTATTTT; CDR3: CASSRGTQQDTQYF
J: TRBJ1-1; V: TRBV20-1; size: .; D: .; DNA: TGCAGTGCTAGGTTCGGGGGTTCGGGGCTGAACACTGAAGCTTTCTTT; CDR3: CSARFGGSGLNTEAFF
J: TRBJ2-3; V: TRBV10-3; size: .; D: TRBD2; DNA: TGTGCCATCAGTGAGTACGGGGGGGCCCCAGATACGCAGTATTTT; CDR3: CAISEYGGAPDTQYF
J: TRBJ2-7; V: TRBV5-1; size: .; D: .; DNA: TGCGCCAGCAGCTTGACCGGGGTTCTTAACAATGAGCAGTACTTC; CDR3: CASSLTGVLNNEQYF
J: TRBJ2-1; V: TRBV3-1; size: .; D: TRBD1; DNA: TGTGCCAGCAGCCAACCGGACAGGGGTCATGACAATGAGCAGTTCTTC; CDR3: CASSQPDRGHDNEQFF
J: TRBJ1-2; V: TRBV29-1; size: few; D: .; DNA: TGCAGCGTTGATCGTGGGGCCAGTCGTGGCTACACCTTC; CDR3: CSVDRGASRGYTF
J: TRBJ2-5; V: TRBV9; size: .; D: TRBD1; DNA: TGTGCCAGCAGCGGGTCGACAGGGTACCAAGAGACCCAGTACTTC; CDR3: CASSGSTGYQETQYF
J: TRBJ2-1; V: TRBV9; size: .; D: .; DNA: TGTGCCAGCAGCGCCCCCTACAGGGTTAGCTCCTACAATGAGCAGTTCTTC; CDR3: CASSAPYRVSSYNEQFF
J: TRBJ2-5; V: TRBV29-1; size: many; D: .; DNA: TGCAGCGCGTTAGGGGCAGGGACCCAGTACTTC; CDR3: CSALGAGTQYF
J: TRBJ2-1; V: TRBV5-1; size: few; D: .; DNA: TGCGCCAGCAGCCGCAACTTGGGCCATTACAATGAGCAGTTCTTC; CDR3: CASSRNLGHYNEQFF
J: TRBJ2-7; V: TRBV4-1; size: .; D: .; DNA: TGCGCCAGCAGCCACGTGGTGGTACGGACCCGCAATGAGCAGTACTTC; CDR3: CASSHVVVRTRNEQYF
J: TRBJ2-1; V: TRBV20-1; size: .; D: TRBD2; DNA: TGCAGTGGGTTAGCGGGTGCTTCGTGCAATGAGCAGTTCTTC; CDR3: CSGLAGASCNEQFF
J: TRBJ2-2; V: TRBV5-4; size: .; D: .; DNA: TGTGCCAGCAGCCCGGGGCCCTCCCAAACGAACACCGGGGAGCTGTTTTTT; CDR3: CASSPGPSQTNTGELFF
J: TRBJ1-4; V: TRBV4-3; size: .; D: TRBD1; DNA: TGCGCCAGCAGCCAACAGAGGGACAGAAGCTTTGAAAAACTGTTTTTT; CDR3: CASSQQRDRSFEKLFF
J: TRBJ1-1; V: TRBV5-1; size: .; D: TRBD1; DNA: TGCGCCAGCAGCTTGTACCCCGGGACAGGGAACACTGAAGCTTTCTTT; CDR3: CASSLYPGTGNTEAFF
J: TRBJ2-5; V: TRBV4-1; size: .; D: .; DNA: TGCGCCAGCAGCCAAGAACTTCGGGGGGCCGGGAACCAAGAGACCCAGTACTTC; CDR3: CASSQELRGAGNQETQYF
J: TRBJ2-7; V: TRBV6-2/TRBV6-3; size: .; D: .; DNA: TGTGCCAGCAGTTGGTACAGGGCCAACGAGCAGTACTTC; CDR3: CASSWYRANEQYF
J: TRBJ2-7; V: TRBV5-1; size: few; D: TRBD1; DNA: TGCGCCAGCAGCGCTGAGGGATCGGGACAGGGGGCTGGAGCAAGGTACGAGCAGTACTTC; CDR3: CASSAEGSGQGAGARYEQYF
J: TRBJ2-7; V: TRBV6-1; size: .; D: .; DNA: TGTGCCAGCTCCGAAAGACTGTACGAGCAGTACTTC; CDR3: CASSERLYEQYF
J: TRBJ2-4; V: TRBV6-1; size: few; D: TRBD1; DNA: TGTGCCAGCACCTCTATGGGACAGGGGGCATGGGCCAAAAACATTCAGTACTTC; CDR3: CASTSMGQGAWAKNIQYF
J: TRBJ2-2; V: TRBV7-9; size: .; D: .; DNA: TGTGCCAGCAACCTACAGCCAGCGAACACCGGGGAGCTGTTTTTT; CDR3: CASNLQPANTGELFF
J: TRBJ2-1; V: TRBV20-1; size: .; D: TRBD2; DNA: TGCAGTGCTAGAGATAAATACGGGGGGGCCTTTAATGAGCAGTTCTTC; CDR3: CSARDKYGGAFNEQFF
J: TRBJ2-7; V: TRBV4-3; size: .; D: .; DNA: TGCGCCAGCAGCTTTTCGGGGGGCTTTACGGAGCAGTACTTC; CDR3: CASSFSGGFTEQYF
J: TRBJ2-7; V: TRBV6-5; size: few; D: TRBD1; DNA: TGTGCCAGCAGTTTGGGACAGCCGCCCTACGAGCAGTACTTC; CDR3: CASSLGQPPYEQYF
J: TRBJ2-7; V: TRBV6-1; size: .; D: .; DNA: TGTGCCAGCAGTGACCCCGAGGACGAGCAGTACTTC; CDR3: CASSDPEDEQYF
J: TRBJ1-4; V: TRBV2; size: .; D: TRBD1; DNA: TGTGCCAGCAGTGGGACAGGGGGCGCAGGTGAAAAACTGTTTTTT; CDR3: CASSGTGGAGEKLFF
J: TRBJ2-1; V: TRBV5-6; size: .; D: .; DNA: TGTGCCAGCAGCCTCAACTCGCTCGGAGAACAGTTCTTC; CDR3: CASSLNSLGEQFF
J: TRBJ1-5; V: TRBV10-3; size: .; D: .; DNA: TGTGCCATCAGTGAGTCCGGCAGGGGCCTCAATCAGCCCCAGCATTTT; CDR3: CAISESGRGLNQPQHF
J: TRBJ2-5; V: TRBV11-2; size: .; D: TRBD1; DNA: TGTGCCAGCAGCTTCGGGACAGCCCCCCAAGAGACCCAGTACTTC; CDR3: CASSFGTAPQETQYF
J: TRBJ2-5; V: TRBV11-2; size: .; D: TRBD1; DNA: TGTGCCAGCAGTCGCGACAGGGGGTCCCACGAAGGGACCCAGTACTTC; CDR3: CASSRDRGSHEGTQYF
J: TRBJ2-5; V: TRBV29-1; size: .; D: TRBD1; DNA: TGCAGCGTTCACCGCGGACAGGGGGCAGAGACCCAGTACTTC; CDR3: CSVHRGQGAETQYF
J: TRBJ2-7; V: TRBV7-6; size: .; D: .; DNA: TGTGCCAGCAGCTTAATCGCCCAGGGCAGCTCCTACGAGCAGTACTTC; CDR3: CASSLIAQGSSYEQYF
J: TRBJ1-2; V: TRBV4-3; size: .; D: .; DNA: TGCGCCAGCAGCCAAGATCTAAAACCGATCGACTACACCTTC; CDR3: CASSQDLKPIDYTF
J: TRBJ2-5; V: TRBV5-1; size: .; D: .; DNA: TGCGCCAGCAGCTTGGGAGGGGGGCCGATTGAGACCCAGTACTTC; CDR3: CASSLGGGPIETQYF
J: TRBJ1-2; V: TRBV7-2; size: few; D: .; DNA: TGTGCCAGCAGCTTAGCCGCGGTTGGCTACACCTTC; CDR3: CASSLAAVGYTF
J: TRBJ2-4; V: TRBV4-3; size: .; D: TRBD2; DNA: TGCGCCAGCAGCCAAGAAATTGAAGGAGCGGGGGGATCCGGGACCAAAAACATTCAGTACTTC; CDR3: CASSQEIEGAGGSGTKNIQYF
J: TRBJ2-5; V: TRBV3-1; size: few; D: .; DNA: TGTGCCAGCTCTCCGGGATCCCCCGTGGAGACCCAGTACTTC; CDR3: CASSPGSPVETQYF